What follows are 28 T cell receptor beta chains derived from one specimen sequenced in a study of blood T cell repertoires in COVID-19. The assay was immunoSEQ multiplex PCR, and TCRdb's table has in-frame clones only and misses some. The table has some 260,000 clones, about 88% seen once. Material for sequencing was PBMCs or T cells enriched from blood (not recorded which). These receptor sequences come from a man aged 30-40 years with acute COVID-19.

Comments on this clone: One junction end disagrees with the germline gene, perhaps due to a read error. The chain has TRBV5-1 and TRBJ2-4, with 11 positions matching TRBD1. The CDR3 totals 14 residues. The germline gives CDR1 SGHRS, CDR2 YFSETQ. The DNA of the CDR3 is TGTGCCAGCAGCAACGGACAGGGGGCGAACATTCAGTACTTC. This codes for CASSNGQGANIQYF. Full variable domain (remainder filled in from reference TRBV5-1 and TRBJ2-4): KAGVTQTPRYLIKTRGQQVTLSCSPISGHRSVSWYQQTPGQGLQFLFEYFSETQRNKGNFPGRFSGRQFSNSRSEMNVSTLELGDSALYLCASSNGQGANIQYFGAGTRLSVL.

A single count supports this clone. The gene calls are TRBV7-8 and TRBJ2-7; 8 positions agree with TRBD1. Germline V gene sequence: CDR1 SGHVS, CDR2 FQNEAQ. V was clipped by 5 bases and J by 3 bases; unmatched bases: 6. This CDR3 is built from 14 residues. The CDR3: CASSRGQGYYEQYV. CDR3 bases: TGTGCCAGCAGCAGAGGACAGGGCTACTACGAGCAGTACGTC.

The V gene is TRBV7-9, the J gene TRBJ2-1, with D uncertain. V shed 5 bases and J shed 4 bases, with 18 bases lying between them. Looked up from germline, CDR1 is SEHNR and CDR2 is FQNEAQ (reference sequence). CDR3 length: 16 amino acids. CDR3 sequence reads: CASSLGRRPIYNEQFF. CDR3 bases: TGTGCCAGCAGCCTGGGCCGGCGTCCCATTTACAATGAGCAGTTCTTC.

V and J are TRBV4-1 and TRBJ1-5, with a possible D match to TRBD1 (6 bases). Germline assignment: CDR1 MGHRA and CDR2 YSYEKL. V lost 2 bases to trimming and J lost 3 bases, with 17 bases between them. The CDR3 covers 17 residues. For the CDR3, the DNA is TGCGCCAGCAGCCAACCCCCTCCCCAGGGGAACAATCAGCCCCAGCATTTT. This gives the protein CASSQPPPQGNNQPQHF.

The chain links TRBV27 to TRBJ2-1; 8 bases align to TRBD1. With 4 bases clipped from V and 7 bases from J, the junction kept 6 bases outside the gene matches. Germline CDR1 MNHEY, CDR2 SMNVEV (reference sequence). The CDR3 length is 14 residues. Written as DNA, the CDR3 is TGTGCCAGCAGTTATCGACAGGGGATGAATGAGCAGTTCTTC. It encodes CASSYRQGMNEQFF.

V gene TRBV9 combines with J gene TRBJ2-1; 10 bases agree with TRBD2. Germline-derived CDR1 and CDR2 are SGDLS and YYNGEE. The CDR3 extends over 15 amino acids. The J segment lost 7 bases and the V segment lost 3 bases, leaving 7 bases of the junction unmatched. The CDR3 bases are TGTGCCAGCAGCGGAGCCGGGACTAGCGTAAATGAGCAGTTCTTC. It translates to CASSGAGTSVNEQFF.

This chain joins TRBV24-1 and TRBJ2-5; 7 nucleotides align to TRBD2. V was pared by 7 bases and J by 5 bases, with 9 bases of the junction left unmatched. Germline V lookup: CDR1 KGHDR, CDR2 SFDVKD. The CDR3 covers 14 residues. CDR3 coding DNA: TGTGCCACCAGCCGGGGAGGGCCCTCCGAGACCCAGTACTTC. This gives the protein CATSRGGPSETQYF.

The chain has TRBV30 and TRBJ1-5; D is undetermined. This CDR3 has 15 residues. CDR1 GTSNPN and CDR2 SVGIG come from the germline V gene (reference sequence). Deletions cut 2 bases from V and 3 bases from J, with 14 bases between. The CDR3 coding sequence is TGTGCCTGGAGTCAGAGCGGCCAGGTCAATCAGCCCCAGCATTTT. Translation gives CAWSQSGQVNQPQHF. The variable domain in full, completed from reference TRBV30 and TRBJ1-5, reads SQTIHQWPATLVQPVGSPLSLECTVEGTSNPNLYWYRQAAGRGLQLLFYSVGIGQISSEVPQNLSASRPQDRQFILSSKKLLLSDSGFYLCAWSQSGQVNQPQHFGDGTRLSIL.

In this sample, this clone turned up a few times. The rearrangement joins TRBV5-6 to TRBJ1-1, with D perhaps matching TRBD1 (5 bases). CDR1 and CDR2 (germline): SGHDT, YYEEEE. V lost 1 base to trimming and J lost 2 bases, with 15 bases between them. The CDR3 totals 16 residues. CDR3: CASSLFWDTGNTEAFF. The CDR3 bases are TGTGCCAGCAGCTTGTTTTGGGATACAGGTAACACTGAAGCTTTCTTT.

V usage is TRBV3-1 (or the pseudogene TRBV3-2) and J usage is TRBJ2-1; 10 bases fit TRBD2. The CDR3 has 15 residues. Per the germline V gene, CDR1 is LGHDT and CDR2 is YNNKEL (reference sequence). V was clipped by 2 bases and J by 7 bases; unmatched bases: 5. CDR3 residues: CASSQISGGMNEQFF. DNA for the CDR3: TGTGCCAGCAGCCAAATTAGCGGGGGGATGAATGAGCAGTTCTTC.

The genes are TRBV30 and TRBJ2-2, with a weak D call TRBD1 (5 bases). The germline V gene has CDR1 GTSNPN and CDR2 SVGIG (reference sequence). Trimming took 3 bases from V and 2 from J, leaving 13 bases between them. There are 15 residues in the CDR3. CDR3 bases: TGTGCCTGGAGGTTACAGGTTTCTAACACCGGGGAGCTGTTTTTT. Translated: CAWRLQVSNTGELFF.

V gene TRBV7-2 combines with J gene TRBJ1-1; 9 bases are a match to TRBD1. This CDR3 has 15 amino acids. The ends lost 6 bases at V and 6 bases at J; junction bases unmatched: 11. CDR1 is SGHTA and CDR2 is FQGNSA in the germline V gene. This chain's CDR3 is CASRKTRDRVAEAFF. The CDR3 nucleotides read TGTGCCAGCAGGAAAACCAGGGACAGGGTGGCTGAAGCTTTCTTT.

V and J are TRBV5-8 and TRBJ2-5; possibly TRBD1 for D (6 bases). Trimming shortened V by 4 bases and J by 4 bases, and 14 bases separated the two germline ends. The CDR3 sequence is 14 residues long. Germline lookup yields CDR1 SGHTS and CDR2 YDEGEE. The CDR3 nucleotides read TGTGCCAGCAGCCCTGGACAGTGGGGAGAGACCCAGTACTTC. Translated, it gives CASSPGQWGETQYF.

The DNA for the CDR3 is TGTGCCAGCAGGAGCGACAGGAGCAATCAGCCCCAGCATTTT. Its translation: CASRSDRSNQPQHF. J is TRBJ1-5 and V is TRBV2; the D gene is possibly TRBD1 (6 bases). The CDR3 is 14 residues long. V shed 6 bases and J shed 1 base, with 10 bases lying between them. CDR1 SNHLY and CDR2 FYNNEI come from the germline V gene.

The CDR3 DNA sequence: TGTGCCAGCTCATGGGACAGTTCAAGGTTCACCGGGGAGCTGTTTTTT. Amino acid sequence: CASSWDSSRFTGELFF. This chain uses TRBV18 with TRBJ2-2; TRBD1 aligns across 7 bases. This CDR3 is 16 amino acids long. Looked up from germline, CDR1 is KGHSH and CDR2 is LQKENI. J gave up 4 bases and V 5 bases, and 10 bases lay outside the gene matches.

The chain is built from TRBV7-2 and TRBJ1-6; TRBD1 agrees at 8 bases. The V gene's germline CDR1 is SGHTA and CDR2 FQGNSA. The CDR3 totals 14 residues. V dropped 5 bases and J dropped 7; count of bases not matched to a gene: 4. The CDR3 DNA reads TGTGCCAGCAGCAGGACAGGGCTCAATTCACCCCTCCACTTT. It translates to CASSRTGLNSPLHF.

V and J are TRBV18 and TRBJ1-3; D gene uncertain. CDR3 size: 15 residues. The germline V and J ends were trimmed by 0 bases and 4 bases, with 10 bases remaining between them. CDR1 is KGHSH, CDR2 LQKENI, per germline. CDR3 amino acids: CASSPPIPEGNTIYF. The DNA of the CDR3 is TGTGCCAGCTCACCACCCATCCCTGAGGGAAACACCATATATTTT. The whole variable domain, filled in from reference TRBV18 and TRBJ1-3, reads NAGVMQNPRHLVRRRGQEARLRCSPMKGHSHVYWYRQLPEEGLKFMVYLQKENIIDESGMPKERFSAEFPKEGPSILRIQQVVRGDSAAYFCASSPPIPEGNTIYFGEGSWLTVV.

The CDR3 nucleotides read TGTGCCAGCAGCTTAGATACAGCATCCTTAAAGTACGTC. Translation: CASSLDTASLKYV. This chain joins TRBV11-2 and TRBJ2-7; D gene unclear. This CDR3 comprises 13 residues. Germline assignment: CDR1 SGHAT and CDR2 FQNNGV. Trimming left V 0 bases short and J 11 bases short, with 14 bases between.

The chain uses TRBV19 and TRBJ1-6; no clear D gene. V lost 6 bases and J 9 bases, leaving 12 bases between the germline ends. The CDR3 totals 13 residues. Germline V gene sequence: CDR1 LNHDA, CDR2 SQIVND (reference sequence). The CDR3 loop reads CASREEQGSPLHF. The CDR3, as DNA: TGTGCCAGTAGGGAGGAGCAAGGTTCACCCCTCCACTTT.

V gene TRBV6-5 combines with J gene TRBJ1-2, with 8 bases that match TRBD1. CDR1 is MNHEY, CDR2 SVGAGI, per germline. V trimming: 2 bases; J trimming: 9 bases; junction bases outside the gene matches: 5. There are 13 residues in the CDR3. The CDR3 protein is CASSYVQGVSYTF. The CDR3 region has the DNA TGTGCCAGCAGTTACGTACAGGGGGTGAGCTACACCTTC.

This clone was counted only a few times. This chain joins TRBV5-6 and TRBJ2-1; 12 nucleotides align to TRBD2. There are 19 residues in the CDR3. V lost 4 bases and J lost 1; bases outside the gene matches: 12. The germline gives CDR1 SGHDT, CDR2 YYEEEE. Here the CDR3 DNA reads TGTGCCAGCAGCACGAGGTCCGCTAGCGGGGGGGTGTCCTACAATGAGCAGTTCTTC. The encoded protein is CASSTRSASGGVSYNEQFF.

The chain uses TRBV3-1 (or the pseudogene TRBV3-2) and TRBJ2-2; 9 bases line up with TRBD2. This CDR3 has 16 amino acids. The V gene's germline CDR1 is LGHDT and CDR2 YNNKEL (reference sequence). The V segment lost 3 bases and the J segment 7 bases; nucleotides outside the gene matches: 9. CDR3: CASSHGLALRGGELFF. The DNA of the CDR3 is TGTGCCAGCAGCCACGGACTAGCGCTTCGAGGCGGGGAGCTGTTTTTT.

This chain connects TRBV27 to TRBJ1-1; 7 nucleotides line up with TRBD1. Germline assignment: CDR1 MNHEY and CDR2 SMNVEV (reference sequence). The CDR3 spans 15 residues. Unmatched junction bases numbered 4, after V lost 3 bases and J lost 0 bases. In DNA, the CDR3 is TGTGCCAGCAGTTTGTATACAGGGGTGAACACTGAAGCTTTCTTT. Translated, it gives CASSLYTGVNTEAFF.

V and J are TRBV7-6 and TRBJ2-1; TRBD2 might be the D (5 bases). Germline values: CDR1 SGHVS, CDR2 FNYEAQ. This CDR3 region has 14 residues. Trimming removed 5 bases from V and 7 bases from J, with 15 bases in between. CDR3 sequence (DNA): TGTGCCAGCAGCCCCAGTGGACTTTCAAATGAGCAGTTCTTC. Its translation is CASSPSGLSNEQFF.

The chain uses TRBV27 and TRBJ2-1, with a tentative D call TRBD1 (5 bases). Trimming stripped 4 bases from V and 6 bases from J, with 28 bases between. CDR3 length equals 19 residues. Germline CDR1 and CDR2: MNHEY and SMNVEV (reference sequence). The CDR3 loop is CASSSQRQTEQQTTNEQFF. CDR3 coding DNA: TGTGCCAGCAGTTCGCAGCGACAGACCGAACAACAAACTACCAATGAGCAGTTCTTC.

The CDR3 DNA follows: TGCAGCGTCTCAAGCGGGGGGGATACGCAGTATTTT. It translates to CSVSSGGDTQYF. The chain recombines TRBV29-1 with TRBJ2-3; 9 bases fit TRBD2. The V segment lost 6 bases and the J segment 6 bases; nucleotides outside the gene matches: 4. In germline, CDR1 is SQVTM, CDR2 ANQGSEA. The CDR3 is 12 amino acids.

J is TRBJ1-2 and V is TRBV6-2 or TRBV6-3, with 8 bases aligning to TRBD1. J was trimmed by 3 bases and V by 3 bases; bases with no gene match: 15. The germline gives CDR1 MNHEY, CDR2 SVGEGT. CDR3 length: 18 amino acids. CDR3 bases: TGTGCCAGCAGTTATGATATGGGCAGGGGGCGCGAAGACTATGGCTACACCTTC. It is translated as CASSYDMGRGREDYGYTF.

The V and J genes are TRBV7-9 and TRBJ1-2, with a weak D call TRBD1 (6 bases). The CDR3 runs 13 residues. Germline V gene data show CDR1 as SEHNR and CDR2 as FQNEAQ (reference sequence). The V end was cut by 3 bases, the J end by 6 bases, with 11 bases between. As DNA, the CDR3 is TGTGCCAGCAGCTTCGGGGACAACGATGGCTACACCTTC. Protein sequence: CASSFGDNDGYTF.